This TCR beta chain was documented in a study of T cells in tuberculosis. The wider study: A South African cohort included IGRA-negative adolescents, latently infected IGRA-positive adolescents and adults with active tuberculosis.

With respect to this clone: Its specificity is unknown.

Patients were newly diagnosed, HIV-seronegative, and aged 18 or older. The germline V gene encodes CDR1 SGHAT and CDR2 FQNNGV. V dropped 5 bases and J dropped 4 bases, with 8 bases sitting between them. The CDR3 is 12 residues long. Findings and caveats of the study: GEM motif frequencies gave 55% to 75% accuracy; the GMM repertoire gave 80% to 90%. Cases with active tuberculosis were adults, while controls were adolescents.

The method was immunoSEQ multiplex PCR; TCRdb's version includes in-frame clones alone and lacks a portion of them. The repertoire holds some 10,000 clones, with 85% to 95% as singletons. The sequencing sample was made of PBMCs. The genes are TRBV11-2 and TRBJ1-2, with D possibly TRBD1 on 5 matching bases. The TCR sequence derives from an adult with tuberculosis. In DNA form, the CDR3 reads TGTGCCAGCAGCCTGGGGGGCTATGGCTACACCTTC. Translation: CASSLGGYGYTF.